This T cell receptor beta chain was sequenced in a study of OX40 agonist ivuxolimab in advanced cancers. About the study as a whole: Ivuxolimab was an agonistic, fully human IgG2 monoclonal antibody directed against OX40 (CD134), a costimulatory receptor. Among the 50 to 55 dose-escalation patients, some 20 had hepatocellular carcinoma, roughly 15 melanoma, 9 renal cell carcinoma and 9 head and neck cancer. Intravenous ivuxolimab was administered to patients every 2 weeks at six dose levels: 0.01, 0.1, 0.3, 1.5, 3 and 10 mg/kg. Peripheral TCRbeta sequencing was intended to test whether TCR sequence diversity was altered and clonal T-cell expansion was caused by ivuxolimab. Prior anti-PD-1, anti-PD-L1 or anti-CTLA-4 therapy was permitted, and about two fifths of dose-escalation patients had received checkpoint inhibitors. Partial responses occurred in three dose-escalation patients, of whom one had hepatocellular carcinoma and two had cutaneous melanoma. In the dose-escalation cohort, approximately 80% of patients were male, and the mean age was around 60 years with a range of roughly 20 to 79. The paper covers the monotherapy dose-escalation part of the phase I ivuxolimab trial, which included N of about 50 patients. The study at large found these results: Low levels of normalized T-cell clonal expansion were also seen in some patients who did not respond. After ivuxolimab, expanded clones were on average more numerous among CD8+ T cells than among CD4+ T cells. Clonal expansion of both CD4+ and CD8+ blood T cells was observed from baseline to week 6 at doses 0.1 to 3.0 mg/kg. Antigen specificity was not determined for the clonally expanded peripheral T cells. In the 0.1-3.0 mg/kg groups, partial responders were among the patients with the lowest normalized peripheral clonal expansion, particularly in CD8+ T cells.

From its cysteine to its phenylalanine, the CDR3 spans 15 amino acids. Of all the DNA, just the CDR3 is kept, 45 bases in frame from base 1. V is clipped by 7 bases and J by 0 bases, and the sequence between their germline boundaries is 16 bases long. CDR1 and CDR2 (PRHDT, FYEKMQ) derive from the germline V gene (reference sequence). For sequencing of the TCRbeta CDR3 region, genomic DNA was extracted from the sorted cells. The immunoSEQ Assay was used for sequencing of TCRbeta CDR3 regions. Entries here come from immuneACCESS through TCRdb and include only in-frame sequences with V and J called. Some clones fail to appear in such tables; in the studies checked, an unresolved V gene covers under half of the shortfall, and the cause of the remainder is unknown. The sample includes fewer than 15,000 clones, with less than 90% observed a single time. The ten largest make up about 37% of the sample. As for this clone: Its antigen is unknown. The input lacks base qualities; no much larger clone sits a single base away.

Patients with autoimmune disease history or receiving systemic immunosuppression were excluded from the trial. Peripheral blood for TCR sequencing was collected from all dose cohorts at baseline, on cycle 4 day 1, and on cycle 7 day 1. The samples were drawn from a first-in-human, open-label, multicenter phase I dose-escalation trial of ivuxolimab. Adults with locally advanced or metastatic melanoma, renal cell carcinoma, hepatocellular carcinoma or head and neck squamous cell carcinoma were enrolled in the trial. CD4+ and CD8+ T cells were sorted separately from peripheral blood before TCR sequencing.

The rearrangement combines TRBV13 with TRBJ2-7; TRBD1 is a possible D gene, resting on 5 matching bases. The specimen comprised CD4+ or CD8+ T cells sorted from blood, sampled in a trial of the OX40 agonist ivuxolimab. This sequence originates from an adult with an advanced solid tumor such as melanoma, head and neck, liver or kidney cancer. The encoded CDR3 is CASTFRGSDSYEQYF. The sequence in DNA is TGTGCCAGCACATTTAGGGGCAGCGACTCCTACGAGCAGTACTTC. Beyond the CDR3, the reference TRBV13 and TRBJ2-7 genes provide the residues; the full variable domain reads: AAGVIQSPRHLIKEKRETATLKCYPIPRHDTVYWYQQGPGQDPQFLISFYEKMQSDKGSIPDRFSAQQFSDYHSELNMSSLELGDSALYFCASTFRGSDSYEQYFGPGTRLTVT.